These 24 T cell receptor beta chains originate from one sample sequenced in a study of CD8 T cells in Susac syndrome. Random hexamers served to reverse transcribe roughly 0.45 to 1 ug RNA. TCRdb used MiXCR to reprocess the immunoSEQ multiplex PCR reads, holding one entry per CDR3 protein. In the table there are approximately 120,000 distinct CDR3 sequences, roughly 96% of which are singletons. Sequencing was carried out using CD4+ T cells from PBMCs. The receptors stem from a human donor in good health.

The rearrangement uses TRBV20-1 and TRBJ2-1, with TRBD2 identical over 10 bases. CDR1 DFQATT and CDR2 SNEGSKA come from the germline V gene (reference sequence). The J segment lost 7 bases and the V segment lost 5 bases, leaving 8 bases of the junction unmatched. The CDR3 extends over 14 amino acids. The CDR3 spells CSAQSGGVGNEQFF. The CDR3 region has the DNA TGCAGTGCTCAGAGCGGGGGGGTGGGGAATGAGCAGTTCTTC.

The chain combines TRBV29-1 with TRBJ2-1, with 14 bases identical to TRBD2. CDR1 is SQVTM and CDR2 is ANQGSEA in the germline V gene. CDR3 length: 13 amino acids. J was trimmed by 9 bases and V by 5 bases; bases with no gene match: 3. The CDR3 loop is CSVRLAGGGEQFF. The CDR3 DNA is TGCAGCGTTAGACTAGCGGGAGGGGGTGAGCAGTTCTTC.

CDR3: CASSGLNEQFF. CDR3 bases: TGTGCCAGCAGCGGCCTGAATGAGCAGTTCTTC. The V gene is TRBV9, the J gene TRBJ2-1; unclear D gene. Trimming took 3 bases from V and 7 from J, leaving 5 bases between them. This CDR3 has 11 residues. The germline gives CDR1 SGDLS, CDR2 YYNGEE.

The gene calls are TRBV20-1 and TRBJ2-2, with unresolved D. The CDR3 length is 12 residues. Looked up from germline, CDR1 is DFQATT and CDR2 is SNEGSKA (reference sequence). The V end was cut by 4 bases, the J end by 7 bases, with 10 bases between. The DNA for the CDR3 is TGCAGTGCTATGTATTTTGGCGGGGAGCTGTTTTTT. Protein: CSAMYFGGELFF.

This chain joins TRBV30 and TRBJ1-6; tentatively, D is TRBD1 (5 bases). The CDR3 length is 12 residues. The V end was cut by 2 bases, the J end by 13 bases, with 12 bases between. Looked up from germline, CDR1 is GTSNPN and CDR2 is SVGIG (reference sequence). CDR3 nucleotide sequence: TGTGCCTGGAGTCGAGCGGGGGGGCCCCTCCACTTT. As protein: CAWSRAGGPLHF.

The count of this clonotype is one. The V and J genes are TRBV27 and TRBJ2-6; 7 bases fit TRBD1. Germline V lookup: CDR1 MNHEY, CDR2 SMNVEV (reference sequence). The CDR3 loop spans 17 amino acids. With 1 base clipped from V and 2 bases from J, the junction kept 5 bases outside the gene matches. The CDR3 sequence: CASSLLGGDAGANVLTF. In nucleotides, the CDR3 is TGTGCCAGCAGTTTATTAGGGGGCGACGCTGGGGCCAACGTCCTGACTTTC.

The chain has TRBV15 and TRBJ1-2; D not resolved. The V gene's germline CDR1 is LNHNV and CDR2 YYDKDF (reference sequence). V gave up 5 bases and J gave up 6 bases, with 7 bases separating them. This CDR3 region has 11 residues. The CDR3 loop reads CATSERDGYTF. DNA for the CDR3: TGTGCCACCAGCGAGAGGGATGGCTACACCTTC.

The chain joins TRBV27 to TRBJ1-6; 7 bases are shared with TRBD1. The CDR3 is 16 residues long. Germline V lookup: CDR1 MNHEY, CDR2 SMNVEV (reference sequence). The V segment lost 7 bases and the J segment 10 bases; nucleotides outside the gene matches: 16. CDR3 sequence: CASTYKGGLVESPLHF. DNA for the CDR3: TGTGCCAGCACCTATAAAGGGGGCTTAGTTGAGTCACCCCTCCACTTT.

J is TRBJ2-1 and V is TRBV5-1, with TRBD2 matching over 9 bases. Germline CDR1 reads SGHRS; CDR2 reads YFSETQ. The V segment lost 0 bases and the J segment 2 bases; nucleotides outside the gene matches: 6. This CDR3 region has 17 residues. The CDR3 region is CASSLVPSGTAYNEQFF. Here the CDR3 DNA reads TGCGCCAGCAGCTTGGTTCCTAGCGGGACGGCCTACAATGAGCAGTTCTTC. The complete variable domain, with remaining parts taken from reference TRBV5-1 and TRBJ2-1, reads KAGVTQTPRYLIKTRGQQVTLSCSPISGHRSVSWYQQTPGQGLQFLFEYFSETQRNKGNFPGRFSGRQFSNSRSEMNVSTLELGDSALYLCASSLVPSGTAYNEQFFGPGTRLTVL.

The rearrangement joins TRBV4-3 to TRBJ1-2; 7 bases agree with TRBD1. Germline assignment: CDR1 LGHNA and CDR2 YSLEER. The length of the CDR3 is 16 residues. J was trimmed by 5 bases and V by 2 bases; bases with no gene match: 11. CDR3 bases: TGCGCCAGCAGCCAATCGGGGACAGAGTCCTTTTATGGCTACACCTTC. It translates to CASSQSGTESFYGYTF.

The chain's CDR3 is CASSSRQGAYEQYF. CDR3 coding DNA: TGTGCCAGCAGTTCTCGACAGGGGGCCTACGAGCAGTACTTC. This chain joins TRBV12-3 or TRBV12-4 and TRBJ2-7, with 9 bases matching TRBD1. V trimming: 4 bases; J trimming: 2 bases; junction bases outside the gene matches: 3. This CDR3 comprises 14 residues.

The chain is built from TRBV3-1 and TRBJ2-1; D is unresolved. V shed 4 bases and J shed 2 bases, with 9 bases lying between them. CDR3 length: 14 amino acids. Germline V gene lookup returns CDR1 LGHDT and CDR2 YNNKEL (reference sequence). CDR3 DNA sequence: TGTGCCAGCAGCCCATGGGTAGCCTACAATGAGCAGTTCTTC. Translated, it gives CASSPWVAYNEQFF.

The chain is built from TRBV5-6 and TRBJ1-6; 9 bases are a match to TRBD1. From germline, CDR1 is SGHDT and CDR2 YYEEEE. The CDR3 runs 15 residues. V shed 4 bases and J 7 bases; nucleotides not matched to a gene: 6. The CDR3 loop reads CASSPRDRANSPLHF. The CDR3 bases are TGTGCCAGCAGCCCCCGGGACAGGGCCAATTCACCCCTCCACTTT.

This chain links TRBV30 with TRBJ1-1; no firm D call. The germline gives CDR1 GTSNPN, CDR2 SVGIG (reference sequence). With 2 bases removed from V and 2 bases from J, the gap between germline ends came to 12 bases. The CDR3 runs to 14 residues. CDR3 bases: TGTGCCTGGAGTAGGGCAGGTGGTAACACTGAAGCTTTCTTT. Translating it yields CAWSRAGGNTEAFF.

This chain connects TRBV7-8 to TRBJ2-1, with D tentatively TRBD2 (6 bases). CDR1 is SGHVS and CDR2 is FQNEAQ in the germline V gene. The CDR3 is 14 residues long. V lost 8 bases to trimming and J lost 2 bases, with 13 bases between them. Written as DNA, the CDR3 is TGTGCCAGCTCCGGCGGGAACCCCTACAATGAGCAGTTCTTC. Encoded protein: CASSGGNPYNEQFF.

The V gene is TRBV20-1, the J gene TRBJ2-6; no clear D gene. This CDR3 has 16 residues. Germline CDR1 and CDR2: DFQATT and SNEGSKA (reference sequence). V lost 0 bases to trimming and J lost 0 bases, with 9 bases between them. CDR3 DNA: TGCAGTGCTAGAGAGCCCACCCGCTCTGGGGCCAACGTCCTGACTTTC. It is translated as CSAREPTRSGANVLTF.

Only one count was recorded for this clonotype. The chain is built from TRBV27 and TRBJ1-1; the D is unclear. The germline gives CDR1 MNHEY, CDR2 SMNVEV (reference sequence). This CDR3 region has 13 residues. V was trimmed by 3 bases and J by 1 base, leaving 6 bases between them. The CDR3 reads CASSFTSNTEAFF. CDR3 coding DNA: TGTGCCAGCAGTTTCACATCGAACACTGAAGCTTTCTTT.

The chain employs TRBV20-1 and TRBJ1-5; D unclear. Deletions cut 6 bases from V and 4 bases from J, with 16 bases between. Per the germline V gene, CDR1 is DFQATT and CDR2 is SNEGSKA (reference sequence). CDR3 length: 14 amino acids. CDR3 in amino acids: CSANTLIPNQPQHF. CDR3 in DNA: TGCAGTGCAAACACTCTAATCCCTAATCAGCCCCAGCATTTT.

CDR3 loop: CASSPGSSGSISYEQYF. As DNA, the CDR3 is TGTGCCAGCAGCCCCGGTTCTAGCGGGAGCATTTCCTACGAGCAGTACTTC. V and J are TRBV3-1 and TRBJ2-7; TRBD2 aligns across 10 bases. Unmatched junction bases numbered 10, after V lost 4 bases and J lost 1 base. Germline-derived CDR1 and CDR2 are LGHDT and YNNKEL (reference sequence). The CDR3 has 17 amino acids.

The chain carries TRBV28 and TRBJ1-4; D not resolved. The CDR3 is 14 residues long. Germline V gives CDR1 MDHEN, CDR2 SYDVKM. V lost 2 bases and J lost 8, with 12 bases in between. Written as DNA, the CDR3 is TGTGCCAGCAGTTTAGTGGCAAAGGGCGAAAAACTGTTTTTT. Translation: CASSLVAKGEKLFF.

This rearrangement joins TRBV5-1 to TRBJ2-5, with 7 bases matching TRBD2. Germline values: CDR1 SGHRS, CDR2 YFSETQ. With 4 bases clipped from V and 1 base from J, the junction kept 4 bases outside the gene matches. The CDR3 is 14 amino acids. CDR3 sequence reads: CASSGWGGQETQYF. CDR3 bases: TGCGCCAGCAGCGGCTGGGGGGGCCAAGAGACCCAGTACTTC.

The V and J genes are TRBV6-5 and TRBJ2-7, with 7 bases matching TRBD1. The CDR3 contains 15 residues. Losses at the gene ends were 0 bases for V and 4 bases for J; bases not matched to a gene: 6. CDR1 and CDR2 (germline): MNHEY, SVGAGI. The DNA of the CDR3 is TGTGCCAGCAGTTACTCGACGGGACAGATATACGAGCAGTACTTC. Amino acid sequence: CASSYSTGQIYEQYF.

This clonotype turned up a few times. This chain uses TRBV28 with TRBJ2-7, with unresolved D. This CDR3 spans 12 amino acids. Germline V gene data show CDR1 as MDHEN and CDR2 as SYDVKM. With 8 bases removed from V and 3 bases from J, the gap between germline ends came to 11 bases. The CDR3 is CASSSTLYEQYF. The CDR3 region has the DNA TGTGCCAGCTCCAGTACTCTCTACGAGCAGTACTTC. Filled out from reference TRBV28 and TRBJ2-7, the complete variable domain reads DVKVTQSSRYLVKRTGEKVFLECVQDMDHENMFWYRQDPGLGLRLIYFSYDVKMKEKGDIPEGYSVSREKKERFSLILESASTNQTSMYLCASSSTLYEQYFGPGTRLTVT.

The rearrangement joins TRBV19 to TRBJ2-7; D unresolved. With 3 bases removed from V and 0 bases from J, the gap between germline ends came to 9 bases. The germline gives CDR1 LNHDA, CDR2 SQIVND (reference sequence). CDR3 length equals 14 residues. The CDR3 DNA sequence: TGTGCCAGTAGTATCACAGCTTTCTCCTACGAGCAGTACTTC. This sequence encodes CASSITAFSYEQYF.